The present entry profiles one TCR beta chain with its context. Its cognate antigen is unknown. Alopecia areata patients provided lesional scalp punch biopsies and peripheral blood, both collected for the study. Extraction of RNA preceded its reverse transcription into cDNA, which served as the sequencing template. Assay: immunoSEQ multiplex PCR; the TCRdb copy retains only in-frame clones and omits some. In the table there are roughly 250,000 clones, about 68% of which are singletons. This entry comes from a study of CD8+ T cells in alopecia areata. Study-wide results and limits: Scalp specimens additionally yield sequences from normal skin's resident alphabeta T cells. Across lesional scalp, and particularly alopecia totalis/universalis, clonality surpassed that of normal scalp. Mice showed clearer TCR sharing than patients did, a gap that was possibly HLA-related.

The sample consisted of CD4+ T cells sorted from blood, taken at week 0. This TCR was sampled from a human donor with alopecia areata.

The CDR3: CAIDSSGANVLTF. CDR3 in DNA: TGTGCCATCGACAGCTCTGGGGCCAACGTCCTGACTTTC. The J gene is TRBJ2-6, the V gene TRBV10-3, with D possibly being TRBD1 (5 bases). The CDR3 covers 13 residues. Germline V lookup: CDR1 ENHRY, CDR2 SYGVKD. Deletions cut 8 bases from V and 0 bases from J, with 5 bases between.